A selection of T cell receptor beta chains follows, all from one sample in a study of a mutant IDH1 vaccine in newly diagnosed glioma. Antigen specificity for these receptors is unknown. Here immunoSEQ multiplex PCR was the method, and the copy in TCRdb shows in-frame clones only, minus some. The sample shows tens of thousands of clones, 75% to 85% of them seen only once. Sequencing was performed on PBMCs, taken from a glioma patient whose treatment included an IDH1 peptide vaccine. All receptors derive from a middle-aged man with glioma. The CDR3 runs from the conserved cysteine through the conserved F or W. Each record gives: CDR3 DNA, CDR3 protein, D gene, J gene, V gene, clone size. D genes are given only for firm matches. Size values are once, few and many counts, or a class for expanded clones, and some rows have none.

TGCGCCAGCAGCTTCACGGGACAGGGCCGAGAGACCCAGTACTTC,CASSFTGQGRETQYF,TRBD1,TRBJ2-5,TRBV5-1,.
TGTGCCAGCAGCTTAACTTTAGAGACCCAGTACTTC,CASSLTLETQYF,.,TRBJ2-5,TRBV7-2,.
TGCGCCAGCAGCTACCGAGAGACTAGCGGGGGCCTTAGCTCCTACAATGAGCAGTTCTTC,CASSYRETSGGLSSYNEQFF,TRBD2,TRBJ2-1,TRBV4-1,.
TGTGCCAGCAGTGAACCTAGCGGGCTTTCCTACGAGCAGTACTTC,CASSEPSGLSYEQYF,TRBD2,TRBJ2-7,TRBV2,once
TGCAGCGTTTCAGACAGCTTCTATGGCTACACCTTC,CSVSDSFYGYTF,.,TRBJ1-2,TRBV29-1,.
TGCAGCGTTGGGGAGAACTATGGCTACACCTTC,CSVGENYGYTF,.,TRBJ1-2,TRBV29-1,.
TGTGCTAGCAGCTTAACCGGGGACTCCTCCGGTGAGCAGTTCTTC,CASSLTGDSSGEQFF,.,TRBJ2-1,TRBV7-7,few
TGTGCCAGTAGTATAGGGGCGACTACAAGTGGCTACACCTTC,CASSIGATTSGYTF,.,TRBJ1-2,TRBV19,.
TGCAGCGTTGATGGCTCCCGGGGATCGATCACAGATACGCAGTATTTT,CSVDGSRGSITDTQYF,.,TRBJ2-3,TRBV29-1,.
TGTGCCAGCAGCCCTGGGCTCTTTGGCACTGAAGCTTTCTTT,CASSPGLFGTEAFF,.,TRBJ1-1,TRBV7-3,.
TGTGCCAGCAGCCAAACGACAGATAACACCGGGGAGCTGTTTTTT,CASSQTTDNTGELFF,.,TRBJ2-2,TRBV14,.
TGCGCCAGGAGTCACCAAAGCGGGGCCGCATGCGATGTTGATACGCAGTATTTT,CARSHQSGAACDVDTQYF,TRBD2,TRBJ2-3,TRBV23-1,.
TGTGCCAGCAGTGAAAGGGTCGGCAGGGTTTATGAGCAGTACTTC,CASSERVGRVYEQYF,.,TRBJ2-7,TRBV2,many
TGTGCCAGCAGCCAAGCCGGGGAGCTGTTTTTT,CASSQAGELFF,.,TRBJ2-2,TRBV7-9,.
TGTGCCAGCAGCTTTGCCACAGGTGGTTCCCAGTATGGCAATCAGCCCCAGCATTTT,CASSFATGGSQYGNQPQHF,.,TRBJ1-5,TRBV9,.
TGTGCCAGCAGCTTAGCAGGGATCTCCTACGAGCAGTACTTC,CASSLAGISYEQYF,.,TRBJ2-7,TRBV13,.